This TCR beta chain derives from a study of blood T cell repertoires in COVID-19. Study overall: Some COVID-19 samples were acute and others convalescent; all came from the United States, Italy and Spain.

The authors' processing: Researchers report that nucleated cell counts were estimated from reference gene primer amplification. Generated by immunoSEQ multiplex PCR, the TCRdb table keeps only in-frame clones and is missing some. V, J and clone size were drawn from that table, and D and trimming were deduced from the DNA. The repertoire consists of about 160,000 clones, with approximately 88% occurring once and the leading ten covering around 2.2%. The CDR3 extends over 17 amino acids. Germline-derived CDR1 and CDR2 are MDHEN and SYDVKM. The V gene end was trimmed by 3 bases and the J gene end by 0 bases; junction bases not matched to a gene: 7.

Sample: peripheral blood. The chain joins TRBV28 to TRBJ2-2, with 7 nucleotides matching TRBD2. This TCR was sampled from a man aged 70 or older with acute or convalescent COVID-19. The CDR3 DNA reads TGTGCCAGCAGTTTGAGTCTAGCGGTTACGAACACCGGGGAGCTGTTTTTT. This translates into CASSLSLAVTNTGELFF. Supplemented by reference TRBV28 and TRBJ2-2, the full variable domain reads DVKVTQSSRYLVKRTGEKVFLECVQDMDHENMFWYRQDPGLGLRLIYFSYDVKMKEKGDIPEGYSVSREKKERFSLILESASTNQTSMYLCASSLSLAVTNTGELFFGEGSRLTVL.